This T cell receptor (beta chain) was profiled in a study of cytomegalovirus exposure and HLA in healthy donors. Study-level information: Earlier work reported 90 million to 120 million unique TCR beta sequences from 170 million or so T cells.

Germline V gene lookup returns CDR1 SGDLS and CDR2 YYNGEE. This CDR3 has 16 residues. V lost 4 bases and J lost 2; bases outside the gene matches: 7. Notes on the study in general: The study designated fewer than 200 TCR beta chains cytomegalovirus-associated. An analysis was carried out later, and it reportedly showed fewer N-insertions in an Asian-associated ancestry cluster than the approximately 610-donor mean.

Amplification used 60 Vbeta primers and 13 Jbeta primers. The assay was immunoSEQ multiplex PCR, and TCRdb's table has in-frame clones only and misses some. The sample records around 78,000 clones, roughly 83% being singletons. This clone was counted between two and nine times. Its antigen is unidentified. The chain links TRBV9 to TRBJ2-2; 8 bases line up with TRBD1. The material sequenced was PBMCs. This receptor was identified in a woman between 50 and 59 years old in good health and CMV-seronegative. The DNA for the CDR3 is TGTGCCAGCAGCAGACGGGGACAGGATAACACCGGGGAGCTGTTTTTT. Translated, it gives CASSRRGQDNTGELFF. Supplemented by reference TRBV9 and TRBJ2-2, the full variable domain reads DSGVTQTPKHLITATGQRVTLRCSPRSGDLSVYWYQQSLDQGLQFLIQYYNGEERAKGNILERFSAQQFPDLHSELNLSSLELGDSALYFCASSRRGQDNTGELFFGEGSRLTVL.